This is a list of T cell receptor beta chains from one sample in a study of cytomegalovirus exposure and HLA in healthy donors. Profiled with immunoSEQ multiplex PCR; TCRdb holds only in-frame clones, not every one. The sample lists just over 70,000 clones, around 70% occurring once. The sequenced material came from PBMCs. The receptors were sampled from a human donor in good health. CDR3s include the opening cysteine and the closing phenylalanine or tryptophan. The order of the fields is V gene, D gene, clone size, CDR3 length, J gene, CDR3 protein, CDR3 DNA. D genes are given only for firm matches. Not every row has a clone size; where given, it reads once, few, many or a size class.

TRBV5-1	.	.	15	TRBJ2-2	CASRSQGVDTGELFF	TGCGCCAGCCGCTCACAGGGAGTCGACACCGGGGAGCTGTTTTTT
TRBV29-1	TRBD1	few	13	TRBJ1-2	CSVERDRGAGYTF	TGCAGCGTTGAAAGGGACAGGGGGGCTGGCTACACCTTC
TRBV4-1	.	few	14	TRBJ1-6	CASSQDQVNSPLHF	TGCGCCAGCAGCCAAGATCAGGTTAATTCACCCCTCCACTTT
TRBV7-3	.	.	12	TRBJ1-1	CASSRNGREAFF	TGTGCCAGCAGCCGTAATGGGCGAGAAGCTTTCTTT
TRBV6-4	.	.	13	TRBJ2-1	CASSEGQYNEQFF	TGTGCCAGCAGTGAAGGACAGTACAATGAGCAGTTCTTC
TRBV5-1	.	.	16	TRBJ2-1	CASSLVGGTNYNEQFF	TGCGCCAGCAGCTTGGTCGGCGGGACCAACTACAATGAGCAGTTCTTC
TRBV6-1	.	.	14	TRBJ1-2	CASSDLDSYYGYTF	TGTGCCAGCAGTGACCTGGACAGTTACTATGGCTACACCTTC
TRBV29-1	TRBD2	.	17	TRBJ2-1	CSVRASGRTGSYNEQFF	TGCAGCGTTCGGGCTAGCGGGAGGACCGGCTCCTACAATGAGCAGTTCTTC
TRBV5-1	.	few	15	TRBJ1-6	CASSLAPGDNSPLHF	TGCGCCAGCAGCTTGGCTCCAGGGGATAATTCACCCCTCCACTTT
TRBV4-2	TRBD1	.	13	TRBJ1-4	CASSRQGGEKLFF	TGTGCCAGCAGCCGTCAGGGGGGTGAAAAACTGTTTTTT
TRBV25-1	.	.	14	TRBJ2-6	CASSGAVGANVLTF	TGTGCCAGCAGTGGGGCCGTTGGGGCCAACGTCCTGACTTTC
TRBV19	.	.	14	TRBJ2-7	CASSPSTGHYEQYF	TGTGCCAGTAGTCCGTCAACCGGTCACTACGAGCAGTACTTC
TRBV5-1	.	.	16	TRBJ2-1	CASSLSGRSSYNEQFF	TGCGCCAGCAGTCTTAGCGGACGGAGCTCCTACAATGAGCAGTTCTTC
TRBV7-9	TRBD1	.	12	TRBJ1-1	CASSGQGYAAFF	TGTGCCAGCAGCGGACAGGGATATGCAGCTTTCTTT
TRBV10-2	TRBD1	.	15	TRBJ2-4	CASSDGQGAKNIQYF	TGCGCCAGCAGTGATGGACAGGGGGCCAAAAACATTCAGTACTTC
TRBV4-1	TRBD2	.	16	TRBJ2-3	CASSQEASGSRDTQYF	TGCGCCAGCAGCCAAGAGGCTAGCGGGAGTAGAGATACGCAGTATTTT
TRBV30	.	.	15	TRBJ2-7	CAWTQGRTRQREQYF	TGTGCCTGGACTCAAGGGAGGACCCGCCAACGGGAGCAGTACTTC
TRBV5-1	.	once	15	TRBJ2-2	CASSLVSSNTGELFF	TGCGCCAGCAGCTTGGTTAGCTCGAACACCGGGGAGCTGTTTTTT
TRBV19	TRBD2	.	16	TRBJ2-7	CATKATSVLGVYEQYF	TGTGCCACTAAGGCAACTAGCGTACTAGGGGTCTACGAGCAGTACTTC
TRBV5-1	TRBD2	few	18	TRBJ2-7	CASSFGLAVPGLSYEQYF	TGCGCCAGCAGCTTCGGACTAGCGGTTCCAGGTCTCTCCTACGAGCAGTACTTC
TRBV6-1	.	.	13	TRBJ1-1	CASSEAERAEAFF	TGTGCCAGCAGTGAAGCGGAGAGGGCTGAAGCTTTCTTT
TRBV7-9	TRBD1	.	16	TRBJ2-7	CASSSPLGTGGYEQYF	TGTGCCAGCAGCTCACCGTTAGGGACAGGGGGTTACGAGCAGTACTTC
TRBV15	TRBD1	.	14	TRBJ2-7	CATSTGTGNYEQYF	TGTGCCACCAGCACCGGGACAGGGAACTACGAGCAGTACTTC
TRBV5-1	.	.	15	TRBJ1-2	CASSFYREPNYGYTF	TGCGCCAGCAGCTTTTACAGGGAGCCTAACTATGGCTACACCTTC
TRBV15	TRBD1	.	17	TRBJ1-2	CATSRDTGAPKDYGYTF	TGTGCCACCAGCAGAGATACAGGGGCTCCCAAGGACTATGGCTACACCTTC